The 2 T cell receptor beta chains below come from one sample, sequenced in a study of shared clonotypes between healthy human individuals (dated by TCRdb to the early 2020s). The method was the immunoSEQ multiplex PCR assay. The table was pulled from immuneACCESS by TCRdb, which kept in-frame rearrangements only. Such tables lose some clones; where checked, under half of the loss comes from unresolved V genes, and the rest has no known cause. For this sample there are over a million clones; roughly 97% appear just once. Of the sample, roughly 1.1% is held by the ten largest clones. Sequencing input: naive CD4+ T cells sorted from blood. In the paper's terms, the cell subset or site label means: CD45RA+ positively selected. These receptor sequences come from a man aged 25 to 40 in good health.

This chain joins TRBV6-1 and TRBJ2-7; 9 bases match TRBD1. Germline assignment: CDR1 MNHNS and CDR2 SASEGT. V lost 1 base, J lost 4 bases, and 20 bases stayed unmatched. The CDR3 spans 20 residues. The CDR3 is CASSEGTGTGFLRTRYEQYF. CDR3 nucleotides: TGTGCCAGCAGTGAAGGAACCGGGACAGGGTTTCTGAGAACGAGATACGAGCAGTACTTC.

This clone occurred once. The chain uses TRBV14 and TRBJ1-2; no reliable D call. This CDR3 is built from 15 residues. Germline CDR1 reads SGHDN; CDR2 reads FVKESK. Trimming stripped 1 base from V and 3 bases from J, with 12 bases between. CDR3 loop: CASSQGPGRYYGYTF. CDR3 bases: TGTGCCAGCAGCCAAGGCCCCGGACGGTACTATGGCTACACCTTC.